One T cell receptor beta chain is described in this entry. The source of the sample is a study of T cell changes during pregnancy in multiple sclerosis. This CDR3 has 14 amino acids. The germline CDR1 and CDR2 sequences are GTSNPN and SVGIG (reference sequence). V lost 3 bases and J lost 0; bases outside the gene matches: 0. Sequenced by immunoSEQ multiplex PCR; TCRdb stores in-frame clones only, minus some. The sample has tens of thousands of clones; roughly 94% are singletons. The source was CD8+ T cells from peripheral blood mononuclear cells, collected after pregnancy. The V and J genes are TRBV30 and TRBJ2-3, with 10 positions matching TRBD2. This receptor was obtained from a female donor with multiple sclerosis, enrolled in a pregnancy study. CDR3 residues: CAWRLAGSTDTQYF. Here the CDR3 DNA reads TGTGCCTGGAGACTAGCGGGAAGCACAGATACGCAGTATTTT.